The 32 T cell receptor beta chains in this list originate from one sample, sequenced in a study of blood T cell repertoires in COVID-19. Method: immunoSEQ multiplex PCR; TCRdb's copy keeps in-frame clones and lacks some. The sample contains some 200,000 clones, about three quarters of which appear only once. The sequenced sample was peripheral blood. The receptors originated from a woman between 65 and 79 years old with acute or convalescent COVID-19.

As regards this clone: The junction departs from the called germline gene at one end, perhaps through a read error. The chain has TRBV12-3 or TRBV12-4 and TRBJ2-7; TRBD1 matches at 9 bases. The CDR3 totals 13 residues. The CDR3 is CASSLGGQGSPNF. Here the CDR3 DNA reads TGTGCCAGCAGTTTAGGGGGACAGGGAAGCCCCAACTTC.

The rearrangement joins TRBV12-3 or TRBV12-4 to TRBJ2-5, with TRBD2 matching 9 bases. This CDR3 contains 13 residues. V lost 6 bases and J lost 4; bases outside the gene matches: 3. CDR3 amino acids: CASRRGGGETQYF. In DNA form, the CDR3 reads TGTGCCAGCAGGCGGGGGGGCGGAGAGACCCAGTACTTC.

This chain joins TRBV2 and TRBJ1-2; D is ambiguous. The V gene's germline CDR1 is SNHLY and CDR2 FYNNEI. The CDR3 is 15 residues long. V lost 7 bases and J lost 0, with 15 bases in between. The CDR3 bases are TGTGCCAGCAATTGGAGGGCACCCGCTAACTATGGCTACACCTTC. Translating gives CASNWRAPANYGYTF.

The chain combines TRBV7-2 with TRBJ2-3; D may be TRBD1 (6 bases). Germline V gene sequence: CDR1 SGHTA, CDR2 FQGNSA. CDR3 length equals 14 residues. V was pared by 3 bases and J by 3 bases, with 10 bases between. The CDR3 DNA reads TGTGCCAGCAGCTTTGGGACACAGACAGATACGCAGTATTTT. Protein: CASSFGTQTDTQYF.

The rearrangement joins TRBV7-2 to TRBJ2-1; D possibly corresponds to TRBD2 (7 bases). Germline V lookup: CDR1 SGHTA, CDR2 FQGNSA. This CDR3 region has 14 residues. V was shortened by 2 bases and J by 6 bases, with 11 bases between the two germline ends. CDR3 in amino acids: CASSLSGTSNEQFF. The CDR3 nucleotides read TGTGCCAGCAGCTTAAGCGGGACAAGCAATGAGCAGTTCTTC.

In its sample, this clone was seen a few times. The rearrangement joins TRBV30 to TRBJ1-1; no reliable D call. V dropped 2 bases and J dropped 10 bases, with 8 bases sitting between them. Germline values: CDR1 GTSNPN, CDR2 SVGIG (reference sequence). This CDR3 has 10 residues. The CDR3 sequence: CAWSRGRAFF. As DNA, the CDR3 is TGTGCCTGGAGTCGAGGAAGAGCTTTCTTT.

The V call is TRBV19, the J call TRBJ2-2, with 7 positions matching TRBD1. Germline-derived CDR1 and CDR2 are LNHDA and SQIVND (reference sequence). V shed 7 bases, J shed 8 bases, and the junction held 13 bases outside the gene matches. The CDR3 runs to 15 residues. The CDR3 is CASTTPYRGRGELFF. The CDR3, as DNA: TGTGCCAGTACTACTCCCTACAGGGGTAGGGGGGAGCTGTTTTTT.

The chain recombines TRBV24-1 with TRBJ2-2, with TRBD1 matching 9 bases. Germline CDR1 and CDR2: KGHDR and SFDVKD. CDR3 length equals 15 residues. With V trimmed by 3 bases and J by 5 bases, 3 bases remained unmatched. The CDR3 loop is CATSDHRGRTGELFF. The CDR3 DNA sequence: TGTGCCACCAGTGATCACAGGGGGCGAACCGGGGAGCTGTTTTTT.

The chain combines TRBV5-1 with TRBJ2-7; the D gene is possibly TRBD2 (5 bases). CDR1 is SGHRS and CDR2 is YFSETQ in the germline V gene. The CDR3 length is 14 residues. V gave up 4 bases and J gave up 2 bases, with 13 bases separating them. CDR3 in amino acids: CASSPGVEAYEQYV. For the CDR3, the DNA is TGCGCCAGCAGCCCCGGGGTAGAGGCCTACGAGCAGTACGTC.

The chain combines TRBV30 with TRBJ1-3; 9 bases fit TRBD1. Trimming took 5 bases from V and 3 from J; bases not matched to a gene: 5. Germline values: CDR1 GTSNPN, CDR2 SVGIG (reference sequence). The CDR3 contains 14 residues. The CDR3: CAWDGTGLGNTIYF. The CDR3 nucleotides read TGTGCCTGGGACGGGACAGGGCTTGGAAACACCATATATTTT.

The genes are TRBV27 and TRBJ2-5, with D tentatively TRBD2 (6 bases). Germline assignment: CDR1 MNHEY and CDR2 SMNVEV (reference sequence). This CDR3 has 12 residues. The V end was cut by 8 bases, the J end by 7 bases, with 14 bases between. The CDR3 reads CASLLPRGTQYF. The DNA for the CDR3 is TGTGCCAGCTTACTCCCGCGGGGGACCCAGTACTTC.

Concerning this clone itself: The DNA is omitted, as the CDR3 cannot be located on it reliably, and the CDR3 follows TCRdb's listing. V usage is TRBV4-3 and J usage is TRBJ2-1; the D call TRBD2 from the table was never checked on the DNA. The CDR3 spans 15 residues, counting both ends. In germline, CDR1 is LGHNA, CDR2 YSLEER. The CDR3 loop reads CASSQGGWALGNFFF.

This clone showed up just a few times. The chain uses TRBV21-1 and TRBJ1-2. TRBV21-1 is recorded as a pseudogene. The CDR3 runs to 14 residues. The CDR3 DNA sequence: TGTGCCAGCAGCAATTCGCGGCAGCACTATGGCTACACCTTC. Translating gives CASSNSRQHYGYTF.

The genes are TRBV6-2 or TRBV6-3 and TRBJ2-3; 13 bases fit TRBD2. Losses at the gene ends were 6 bases for V and 11 bases for J; bases not matched to a gene: 11. CDR1 and CDR2 (germline): MNHEY, SVGEGT. The CDR3 has 15 amino acids. The CDR3, as DNA: TGTGCCAGCAGCAACCCACTAGCGGGGGGGGCGAGGCAGTATTTT. Its translation is CASSNPLAGGARQYF.

The chain combines TRBV10-1 with TRBJ2-3; tentatively, D is TRBD2 (5 bases). V shed 7 bases and J shed 2 bases, with 10 bases lying between them. The CDR3 contains 13 residues. Per the germline V gene, CDR1 is WNHNN and CDR2 is SYGVQD (reference sequence). The CDR3: CASNREPTDTQYF. For the CDR3, the DNA is TGCGCCAGCAACCGGGAACCCACAGATACGCAGTATTTT.

The chain has TRBV11-1 and TRBJ2-1; 7 nucleotides line up with TRBD2. The CDR3 consists of 14 residues. V trimming: 4 bases; J trimming: 10 bases; junction bases outside the gene matches: 10. Germline assignment: CDR1 SGHAT and CDR2 FQDESV (reference sequence). CDR3 nucleotide sequence: TGTGCCAGCAGCTCCCGGACTAGGGCCTTGGAGCAGTTCTTC. It codes for CASSSRTRALEQFF. The full variable domain, rest sourced from reference TRBV11-1 and TRBJ2-1, is EAEVAQSPRYKITEKSQAVAFWCDPISGHATLYWYRQILGQGPELLVQFQDESVVDDSQLPKDRFSAERLKGVDSTLKIQPAELGDSAMYLCASSSRTRALEQFFGPGTRLTVL.

This sequence joins TRBV10-1 and TRBJ2-6, with D perhaps matching TRBD1 (6 bases). V lost 4 bases and J 4 bases, leaving 11 bases between the germline ends. The CDR3 length is 15 residues. Germline-derived CDR1 and CDR2 are WNHNN and SYGVQD (reference sequence). The CDR3 DNA is TGCGCCAGCAGTGCAGGGGTGGCCGGGGCCAACGTCCTGACTTTC. Protein product: CASSAGVAGANVLTF.

This chain uses TRBV6-5 with TRBJ2-2, with 7 nucleotides matching TRBD1. V was pared by 2 bases and J by 2 bases, with 5 bases of the junction left unmatched. Germline CDR1 is MNHEY and CDR2 is SVGAGI. This CDR3 spans 16 amino acids. The CDR3 region has the DNA TGTGCCAGCAGTTACAGGGGGCGACTTAACACCGGGGAGCTGTTTTTT. This encodes CASSYRGRLNTGELFF.

The chain joins TRBV7-2 to TRBJ2-1; 9 bases are a match to TRBD1. J gave up 6 bases and V 5 bases, and 8 bases lay outside the gene matches. Per germline, CDR1 SGHTA and CDR2 FQGNSA. This CDR3 is built from 15 residues. CDR3 in amino acids: CASSPTGGAINEQFF. The CDR3 nucleotides are TGTGCCAGCAGCCCCACAGGGGGCGCAATCAATGAGCAGTTCTTC.

This rearrangement joins TRBV10-3 to TRBJ2-3, with 7 bases aligning to TRBD2. The CDR3 is 11 residues long. V was clipped by 4 bases and J by 9 bases; unmatched bases: 1. Looked up from germline, CDR1 is ENHRY and CDR2 is SYGVKD. CDR3 residues: CAISGEGTQYF. As DNA, the CDR3 is TGTGCCATCAGTGGGGAGGGAACGCAGTATTTT.

This clone appeared a single time. The chain couples TRBV27 to TRBJ2-5; the D gene is possibly TRBD1 (5 bases). Trimming pared 5 bases from V and 6 bases from J, leaving 13 bases between. The CDR3 covers 13 residues. Germline V gene data show CDR1 as MNHEY and CDR2 as SMNVEV (reference sequence). CDR3 sequence: CASSTRVGQTQYF. The CDR3 region has the DNA TGTGCCAGCAGTACTCGGGTGGGGCAGACCCAGTACTTC.

The chain carries TRBV29-1 and TRBJ2-5, with 8 bases identical to TRBD1. The CDR3 is 13 residues long. CDR1 SQVTM and CDR2 ANQGSEA come from the germline V gene. The ends lost 5 bases at V and 7 bases at J; junction bases unmatched: 9. CDR3 sequence reads: CSVSGTGLGTQYF. Here the CDR3 DNA reads TGCAGCGTTTCAGGGACAGGTCTCGGGACCCAGTACTTC.

V gene TRBV2 combines with J gene TRBJ2-3; 9 bases are a match to TRBD2. After removal of 3 bases from V and 3 bases from J, the junction contained 1 base not matched to a gene. The V gene's germline CDR1 is SNHLY and CDR2 FYNNEI. This CDR3 spans 14 amino acids. The CDR3 nucleotides are TGTGCCAGCAGTGAGCGGGGGGGGACAGATACGCAGTATTTT. As protein: CASSERGGTDTQYF.

The CDR3 bases are TGTGCCAGCAGCCTGGGGGGGACTAGAGCAGATACGCAGTATTTT. It encodes CASSLGGTRADTQYF. The chain is built from TRBV2 and TRBJ2-3, with 8 positions matching TRBD2. Germline V CDR1 and CDR2: SNHLY, FYNNEI. Trimming at V came to 6 bases and at J to 4 bases, leaving 9 bases not matched to a gene. The CDR3 has 15 residues. Full variable domain (outside the CDR3, taken from reference TRBV2 and TRBJ2-3): EPEVTQTPSHQVTQMGQEVILRCVPISNHLYFYWYRQILGQKVEFLVSFYNNEISEKSEIFDDQFSVERPDGSNFTLKIRSTKLEDSAMYFCASSLGGTRADTQYFGPGTRLTVL.

This clone was seen more than once but under ten times. The chain combines TRBV18 with TRBJ2-5; D not certain. V was shortened by 4 bases and J by 4 bases, with 7 bases between the two germline ends. This CDR3 is 12 amino acids long. Germline CDR1 KGHSH, CDR2 LQKENI. Written as DNA, the CDR3 is TGTGCCAGCTCACGAGAATCAGAGACCCAGTACTTC. Translated: CASSRESETQYF.

This chain links TRBV7-2 with TRBJ1-2; D is perhaps TRBD1 (5 bases). Germline V lookup: CDR1 SGHTA, CDR2 FQGNSA. The CDR3 is 13 residues long. Trimming removed 1 base from V and 8 bases from J, with 11 bases in between. The CDR3 nucleotides read TGTGCCAGCAGCTTAGTTAGGCAGGGAGGCTACACCTTC. Residues: CASSLVRQGGYTF.

This clone was recorded a few times. This chain joins TRBV25-1 and TRBJ1-5; weak D call: TRBD1 (5 bases). The CDR3 is 14 amino acids. Germline CDR1 is MGHDK and CDR2 is SYGVNS. The ends were cut back, 2 bases at V and 5 bases at J, with 10 bases in the middle. The CDR3: CASSELTRDQPQHF. The CDR3 DNA reads as TGTGCCAGCAGTGAACTCACCAGGGATCAGCCCCAGCATTTT.

The chain recombines TRBV9 with TRBJ1-1; D may be TRBD1 (5 bases). The CDR3 spans 16 residues. Germline lookup yields CDR1 SGDLS and CDR2 YYNGEE. V lost 3 bases and J lost 3, with 18 bases in between. The CDR3 protein is CASSELPGGSDTEAFF. The DNA of the CDR3 is TGTGCCAGCAGCGAGCTCCCGGGGGGAAGTGACACTGAAGCTTTCTTT. Based on the CDR3 plus reference TRBV9 and TRBJ1-1, the full variable domain is DSGVTQTPKHLITATGQRVTLRCSPRSGDLSVYWYQQSLDQGLQFLIQYYNGEERAKGNILERFSAQQFPDLHSELNLSSLELGDSALYFCASSELPGGSDTEAFFGQGTRLTVV.

V and J are TRBV5-1 and TRBJ2-7; 7 bases line up with TRBD2. Looked up from germline, CDR1 is SGHRS and CDR2 is YFSETQ. V lost 4 bases to trimming and J lost 1 base; unmatched junction nucleotides: 5. The CDR3 spans 14 residues. The CDR3 DNA follows: TGCGCCAGCAGCGCGGCTAGCGGTTCCTACGAGCAGTACGTC. Protein: CASSAASGSYEQYV.

The chain links TRBV6-5 to TRBJ2-3; D perhaps matches TRBD2 (6 bases). The CDR3 totals 13 residues. Germline-derived CDR1 and CDR2 are MNHEY and SVGAGI. With 10 bases removed from V and 4 bases from J, the gap between germline ends came to 15 bases. The CDR3 spells CATSTGGADTQYF. CDR3 bases: TGTGCCACCTCGACGGGCGGGGCAGATACGCAGTATTTT.

The chain couples TRBV10-3 to TRBJ1-6; TRBD1 aligns across 9 bases. Germline loops: CDR1 ENHRY, CDR2 SYGVKD. Trimming took 2 bases from V and 9 from J; bases not matched to a gene: 8. CDR3 length equals 16 residues. In nucleotides, the CDR3 is TGTGCCATCAGTGAGAGTACAGGGGGCGGTCGTTCACCCCTCCACTTT. Translating it yields CAISESTGGGRSPLHF.

The genes are TRBV6-1 and TRBJ2-1, with 12 bases aligning to TRBD1. Germline values: CDR1 MNHNS, CDR2 SASEGT. V lost 4 bases and J lost 0; bases outside the gene matches: 7. The CDR3 contains 18 residues. CDR3 protein: CASSVGQGARGSYNEQFF. CDR3 DNA sequence: TGTGCCAGCAGTGTGGGACAGGGGGCGCGGGGCTCCTACAATGAGCAGTTCTTC.